This T cell receptor (beta chain) emerged from a study of blood T cell repertoires in COVID-19. At the level of the study: Whether acute or convalescent, the COVID-19 samples came from the United States, Italy and Spain.

Looked up from germline, CDR1 is WNHNN and CDR2 is SYGVQD (reference sequence). The CDR3 spans 18 residues. The table came from immunoSEQ multiplex PCR; TCRdb's copy has only in-frame clones and leaves some out. Of under 300,000 clones listed, over 80% are singletons. Concerning this clone: The junction differs from germline at one of its ends, possibly a read error.

Sequencing input: peripheral blood. This TCR was sampled from a human donor in a cohort sampled during active COVID-19. The chain couples TRBV10-1 to TRBJ2-1, with TRBD2 matching over 9 bases. The CDR3 DNA sequence: TGCGCCAGAAGTGGGAGGGCTAGCGGGAAGCGCTGCCAGAATGAGCAGTTCTTC. This gives the protein CARSGRASGKRCQNEQFF.